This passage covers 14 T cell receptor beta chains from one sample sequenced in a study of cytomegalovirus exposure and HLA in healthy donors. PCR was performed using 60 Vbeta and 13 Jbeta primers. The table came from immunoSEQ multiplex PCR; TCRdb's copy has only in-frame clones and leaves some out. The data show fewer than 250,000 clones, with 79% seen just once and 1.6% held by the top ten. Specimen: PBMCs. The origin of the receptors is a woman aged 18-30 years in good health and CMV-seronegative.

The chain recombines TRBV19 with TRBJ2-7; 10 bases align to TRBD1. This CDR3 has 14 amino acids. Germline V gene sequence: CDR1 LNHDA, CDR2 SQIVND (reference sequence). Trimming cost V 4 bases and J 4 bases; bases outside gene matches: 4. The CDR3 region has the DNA TGTGCCAGTAGTACCGACAGGGGGCAATACGAGCAGTACTTC. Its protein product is CASSTDRGQYEQYF.

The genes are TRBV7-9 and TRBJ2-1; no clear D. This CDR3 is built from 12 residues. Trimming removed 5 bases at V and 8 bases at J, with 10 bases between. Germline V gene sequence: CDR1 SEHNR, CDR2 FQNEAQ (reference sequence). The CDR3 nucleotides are TGTGCCAGCAGCCCCGCTCGCGATGAGCAGTTCTTC. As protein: CASSPARDEQFF.

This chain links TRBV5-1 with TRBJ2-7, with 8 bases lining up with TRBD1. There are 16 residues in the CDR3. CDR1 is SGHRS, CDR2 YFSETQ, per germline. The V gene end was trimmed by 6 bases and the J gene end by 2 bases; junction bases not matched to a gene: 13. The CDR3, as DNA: TGCGCCAGCAAGTTCCAGGGGGCTGGGGTCCCCTACGAGCAGTACTTC. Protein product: CASKFQGAGVPYEQYF.

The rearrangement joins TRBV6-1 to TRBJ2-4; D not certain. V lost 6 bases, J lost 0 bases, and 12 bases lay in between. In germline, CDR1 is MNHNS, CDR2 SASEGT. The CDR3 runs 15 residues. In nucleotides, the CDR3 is TGTGCCAGCAGCCCGACATTACTAGCCAAAAACATTCAGTACTTC. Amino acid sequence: CASSPTLLAKNIQYF.

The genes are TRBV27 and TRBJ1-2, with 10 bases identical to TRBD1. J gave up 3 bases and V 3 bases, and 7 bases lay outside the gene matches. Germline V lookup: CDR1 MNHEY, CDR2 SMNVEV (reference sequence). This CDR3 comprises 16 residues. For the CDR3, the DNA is TGTGCCAGCAGTTTCTCCCCCGGGACAGGGGACTATGGCTACACCTTC. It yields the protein CASSFSPGTGDYGYTF.

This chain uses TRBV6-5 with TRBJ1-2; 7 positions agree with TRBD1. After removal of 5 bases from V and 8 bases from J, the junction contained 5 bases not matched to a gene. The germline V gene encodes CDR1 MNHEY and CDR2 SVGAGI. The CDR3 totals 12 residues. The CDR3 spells CASSTTGDGYTF. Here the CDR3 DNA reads TGTGCCAGCAGTACCACAGGGGACGGCTACACCTTC.

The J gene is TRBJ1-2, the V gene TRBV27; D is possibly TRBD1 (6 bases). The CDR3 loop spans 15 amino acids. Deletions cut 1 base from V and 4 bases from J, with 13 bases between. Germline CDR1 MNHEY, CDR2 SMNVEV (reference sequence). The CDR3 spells CASSLYGGPGYGYTF. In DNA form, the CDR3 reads TGTGCCAGCAGTTTATACGGGGGGCCCGGCTATGGCTACACCTTC.

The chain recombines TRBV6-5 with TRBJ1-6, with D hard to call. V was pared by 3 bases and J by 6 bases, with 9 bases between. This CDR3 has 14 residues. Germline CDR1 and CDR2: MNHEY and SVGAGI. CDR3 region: CASSYIEGNSPLHF. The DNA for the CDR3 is TGTGCCAGCAGTTATATAGAGGGTAATTCACCCCTCCACTTT.

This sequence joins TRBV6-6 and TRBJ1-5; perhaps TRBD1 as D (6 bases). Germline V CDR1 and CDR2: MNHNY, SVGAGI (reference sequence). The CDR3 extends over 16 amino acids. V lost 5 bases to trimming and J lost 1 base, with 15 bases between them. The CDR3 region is CASSNGGGRSNQPQHF. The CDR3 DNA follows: TGTGCCAGCAGTAACGGGGGGGGCCGGAGCAATCAGCCCCAGCATTTT.

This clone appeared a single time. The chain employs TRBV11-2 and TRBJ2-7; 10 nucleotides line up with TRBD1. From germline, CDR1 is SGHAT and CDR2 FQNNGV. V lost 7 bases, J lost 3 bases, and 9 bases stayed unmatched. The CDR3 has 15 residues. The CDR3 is CASIGRDRGYYEQYF. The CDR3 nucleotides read TGTGCCAGCATCGGCCGGGACAGGGGCTACTACGAGCAGTACTTC.

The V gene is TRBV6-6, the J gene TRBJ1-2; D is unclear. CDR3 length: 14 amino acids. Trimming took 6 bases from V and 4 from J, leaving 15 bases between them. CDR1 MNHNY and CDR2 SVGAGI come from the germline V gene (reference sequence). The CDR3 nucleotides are TGTGCCAGCAGCCCCCCCGCGGAGTCCTATGGCTACACCTTC. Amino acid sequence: CASSPPAESYGYTF.

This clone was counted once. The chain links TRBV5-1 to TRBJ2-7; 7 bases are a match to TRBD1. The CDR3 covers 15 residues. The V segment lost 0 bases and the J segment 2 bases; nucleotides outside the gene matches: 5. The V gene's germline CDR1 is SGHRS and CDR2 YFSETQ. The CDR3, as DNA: TGCGCCAGCAGCTTGGGGACAGGTTTTACCTACGAGCAGTACTTC. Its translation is CASSLGTGFTYEQYF. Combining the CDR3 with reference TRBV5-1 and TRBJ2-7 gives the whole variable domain KAGVTQTPRYLIKTRGQQVTLSCSPISGHRSVSWYQQTPGQGLQFLFEYFSETQRNKGNFPGRFSGRQFSNSRSEMNVSTLELGDSALYLCASSLGTGFTYEQYFGPGTRLTVT.

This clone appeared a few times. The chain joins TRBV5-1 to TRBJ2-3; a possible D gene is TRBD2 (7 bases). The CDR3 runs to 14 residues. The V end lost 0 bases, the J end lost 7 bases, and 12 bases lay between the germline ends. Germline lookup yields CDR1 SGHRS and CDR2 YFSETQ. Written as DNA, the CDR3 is TGCGCCAGCAGCTTGGGCCGGGGGGCAAATACGCAGTATTTT. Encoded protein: CASSLGRGANTQYF.

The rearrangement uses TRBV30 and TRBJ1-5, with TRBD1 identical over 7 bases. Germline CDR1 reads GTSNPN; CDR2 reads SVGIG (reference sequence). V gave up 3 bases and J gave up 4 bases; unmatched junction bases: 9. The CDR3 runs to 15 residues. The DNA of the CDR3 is TGTGCCTGGAGCTGGACAGGCGGATCGAATCAGCCCCAGCATTTT. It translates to CAWSWTGGSNQPQHF.